These 2 T cell receptor beta chains were all obtained from the same sample, sequenced in a study of cytomegalovirus exposure and HLA in healthy donors listed by TCRdb under 2017. The library relied on the immunoSEQ multiplex PCR assay. The multiplex PCR relied on a mix of 60 forward primers for TCR Vbeta segments and 13 reverse primers for TCR Jbeta segments. Drawn from immuneACCESS, this table holds only the in-frame rearrangements with V and J called that TCRdb kept. Clones are partly lost; checked studies trace under half to an unresolved V gene and leave the rest unexplained. The sample table holds around 94,000 clones, of which 50% to 75% were seen once. The ten largest account for 3% to 4% of the sample. The source material was PBMCs. The receptors stem from a man under 40 in good health and CMV-seronegative.

This chain connects TRBV7-9 to TRBJ2-1; 7 bases match TRBD2. Germline CDR1 SEHNR, CDR2 FQNEAQ (reference sequence). The ends lost 0 bases at V and 4 bases at J; junction bases unmatched: 6. CDR3 length: 16 residues. DNA of the CDR3: TGTGCCAGCAGCTTAGCGAAATTAGCGGGTTACAATGAGCAGTTCTTC. Protein sequence: CASSLAKLAGYNEQFF. The full variable domain, completed using reference TRBV7-9 and TRBJ2-1, is DTGVSQNPRHKITKRGQNVTFRCDPISEHNRLYWYRQTLGQGPEFLTYFQNEAQLEKSRLLSDRFSAERPKGSFSTLEIQRTEQGDSAMYLCASSLAKLAGYNEQFFGPGTRLTVL.

This clone appeared once. The V gene is TRBV18, the J gene TRBJ1-5; D gene ambiguous. The CDR3 covers 13 residues. The ends were cut back, 2 bases at V and 7 bases at J, with 9 bases in the middle. Germline CDR1 is KGHSH and CDR2 is LQKENI. CDR3 protein: CASSPDSSQPQHF. The CDR3 coding sequence is TGTGCCAGCTCACCAGATAGTTCCCAGCCCCAGCATTTT.